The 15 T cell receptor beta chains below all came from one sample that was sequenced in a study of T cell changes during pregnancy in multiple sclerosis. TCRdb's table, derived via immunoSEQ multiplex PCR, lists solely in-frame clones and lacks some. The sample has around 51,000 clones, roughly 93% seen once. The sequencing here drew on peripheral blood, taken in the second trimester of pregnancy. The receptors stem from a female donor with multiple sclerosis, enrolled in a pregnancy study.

The CDR3: CSVAKGADTEAFF. CDR3 coding DNA: TGCAGCGTTGCGAAGGGGGCGGACACTGAAGCTTTCTTT. This chain links TRBV29-1 with TRBJ1-1; the match to TRBD1 covers 7 bases. V lost 4 bases and J lost 3; bases outside the gene matches: 5. This CDR3 is 13 amino acids long. The V gene's germline CDR1 is SQVTM and CDR2 ANQGSEA.

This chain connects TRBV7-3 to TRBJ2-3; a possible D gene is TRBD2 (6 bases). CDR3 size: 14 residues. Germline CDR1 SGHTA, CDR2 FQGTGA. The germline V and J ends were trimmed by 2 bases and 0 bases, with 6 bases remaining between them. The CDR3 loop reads CASSLGTSTDTQYF. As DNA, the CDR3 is TGTGCCAGCAGCTTAGGGACTAGCACAGATACGCAGTATTTT.

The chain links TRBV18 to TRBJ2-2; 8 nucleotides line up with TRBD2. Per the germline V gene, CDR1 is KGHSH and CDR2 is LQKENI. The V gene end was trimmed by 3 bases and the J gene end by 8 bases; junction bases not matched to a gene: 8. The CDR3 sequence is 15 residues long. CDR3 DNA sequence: TGTGCCAGCTCACCTGGGACTAGTCTTACTGGGGAGCTGTTTTTT. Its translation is CASSPGTSLTGELFF. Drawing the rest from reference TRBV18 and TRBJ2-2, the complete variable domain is NAGVMQNPRHLVRRRGQEARLRCSPMKGHSHVYWYRQLPEEGLKFMVYLQKENIIDESGMPKERFSAEFPKEGPSILRIQQVVRGDSAAYFCASSPGTSLTGELFFGEGSRLTVL.

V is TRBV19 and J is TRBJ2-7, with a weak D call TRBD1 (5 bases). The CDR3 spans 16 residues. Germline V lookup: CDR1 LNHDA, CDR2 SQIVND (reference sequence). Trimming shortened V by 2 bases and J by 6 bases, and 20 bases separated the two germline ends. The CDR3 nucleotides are TGTGCCAGTAGTATACTTTCATCAGAGTACAGGAGCGAGCAGTACTTC. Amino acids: CASSILSSEYRSEQYF.

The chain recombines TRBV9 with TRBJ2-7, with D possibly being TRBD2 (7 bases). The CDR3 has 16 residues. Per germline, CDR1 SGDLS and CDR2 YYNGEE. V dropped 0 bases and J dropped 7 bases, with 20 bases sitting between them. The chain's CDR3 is CASSVDGGRVVNEQYF. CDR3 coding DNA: TGTGCCAGCAGCGTAGACGGGGGGCGGGTCGTAAATGAGCAGTACTTC. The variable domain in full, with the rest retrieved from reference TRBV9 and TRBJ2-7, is DSGVTQTPKHLITATGQRVTLRCSPRSGDLSVYWYQQSLDQGLQFLIQYYNGEERAKGNILERFSAQQFPDLHSELNLSSLELGDSALYFCASSVDGGRVVNEQYFGPGTRLTVT.

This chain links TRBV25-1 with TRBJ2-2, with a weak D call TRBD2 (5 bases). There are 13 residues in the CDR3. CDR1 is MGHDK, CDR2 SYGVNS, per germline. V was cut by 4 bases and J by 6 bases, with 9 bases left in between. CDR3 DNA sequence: TGTGCCAGCAGTGCTAGCCACCCCGGGGAGCTGTTTTTT. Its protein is CASSASHPGELFF.

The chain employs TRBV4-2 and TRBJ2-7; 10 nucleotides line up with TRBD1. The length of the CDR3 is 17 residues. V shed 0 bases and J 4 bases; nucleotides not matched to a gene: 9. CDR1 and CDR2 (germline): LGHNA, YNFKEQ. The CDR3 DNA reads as TGTGCCAGCAGCCAAGAAGGGTTGGACAGGGGGTTATACGAGCAGTACTTC. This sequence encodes CASSQEGLDRGLYEQYF.

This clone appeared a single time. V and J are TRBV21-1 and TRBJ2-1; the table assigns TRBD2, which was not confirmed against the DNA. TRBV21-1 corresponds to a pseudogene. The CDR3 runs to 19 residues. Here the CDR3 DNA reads TGTGCCAGCAGCAAAGGGATTAGCGGGAGCCAAGAAGGACATCTTGAGCAGTTCTTC. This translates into CASSKGISGSQEGHLEQFF.

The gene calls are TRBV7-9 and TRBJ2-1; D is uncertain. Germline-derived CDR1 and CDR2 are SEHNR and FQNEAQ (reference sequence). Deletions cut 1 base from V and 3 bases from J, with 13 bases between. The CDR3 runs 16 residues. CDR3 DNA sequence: TGTGCCAGCAGCTTAGGCCAACCGCGGTTCTACAATGAGCAGTTCTTC. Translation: CASSLGQPRFYNEQFF.

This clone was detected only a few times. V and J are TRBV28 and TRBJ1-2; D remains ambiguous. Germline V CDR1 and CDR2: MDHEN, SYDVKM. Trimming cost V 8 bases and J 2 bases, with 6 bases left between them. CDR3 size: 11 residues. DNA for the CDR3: TGTGCCAGCTGGCAGAACTATGGCTACACCTTC. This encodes CASWQNYGYTF.

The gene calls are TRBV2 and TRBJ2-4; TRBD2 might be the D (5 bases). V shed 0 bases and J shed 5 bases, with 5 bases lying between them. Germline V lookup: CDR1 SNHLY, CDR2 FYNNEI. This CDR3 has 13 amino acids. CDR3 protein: CASSEARENIQYF. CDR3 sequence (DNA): TGTGCCAGCAGTGAAGCGCGGGAAAACATTCAGTACTTC.

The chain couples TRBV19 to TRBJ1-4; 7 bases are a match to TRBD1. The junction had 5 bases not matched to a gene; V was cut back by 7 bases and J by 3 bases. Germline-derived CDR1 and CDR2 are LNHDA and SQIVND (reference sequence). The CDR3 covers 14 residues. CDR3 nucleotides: TGTGCCAGTAATAGGGGGCTTGCTAATGAAAAACTGTTTTTT. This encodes CASNRGLANEKLFF.

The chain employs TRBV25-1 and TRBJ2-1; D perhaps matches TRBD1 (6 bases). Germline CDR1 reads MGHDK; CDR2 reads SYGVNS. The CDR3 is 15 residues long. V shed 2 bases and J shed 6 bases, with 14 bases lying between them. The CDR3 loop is CASSEGTRDINEQFF. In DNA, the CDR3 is TGTGCCAGCAGTGAAGGAACCCGGGACATCAATGAGCAGTTCTTC.

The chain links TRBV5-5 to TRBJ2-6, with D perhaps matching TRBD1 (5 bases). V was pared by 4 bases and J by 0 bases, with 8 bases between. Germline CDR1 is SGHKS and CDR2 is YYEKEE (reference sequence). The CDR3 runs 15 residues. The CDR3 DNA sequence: TGTGCCAGCAGCCAGGACAACTCTGGGGCCAACGTCCTGACTTTC. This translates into CASSQDNSGANVLTF.

The CDR3 coding sequence is TGTGCCAGCAGTCCTGACAGGGGTCGGGCTGGCTACACCTTC. Translation gives CASSPDRGRAGYTF. The chain couples TRBV6-6 to TRBJ1-2, with 8 bases lining up with TRBD1. CDR1 is MNHNY and CDR2 is SVGAGI in the germline V gene (reference sequence). Trimming took 5 bases from V and 7 from J; bases not matched to a gene: 9. CDR3 length: 14 amino acids.